The entry below gives a single T cell receptor (beta chain) sequence along with its context. The CDR3 totals 14 residues. Trimming took off 5 bases at V and 1 base at J, with 11 bases between the two ends. Germline CDR1 and CDR2: SGHTA and FQGTGA. Here immunoSEQ multiplex PCR was the method, and the copy in TCRdb shows in-frame clones only, minus some. The repertoire includes 200,000 to 250,000 clones, 80% to 95% of them detected once, and approximately 0.77% sits in the top ten. The data were obtained in a study of blood T cell repertoires in COVID-19. Sequenced sample: peripheral blood. The chain couples TRBV7-3 to TRBJ1-1; D might be TRBD1 (5 bases). The TCR comes from a man in his sixties with COVID-19, enrolled during active disease. The CDR3 spells CASSRTPSNTEAFF. The CDR3 region has the DNA TGTGCCAGCAGCCGGACACCCTCGAACACTGAAGCTTTCTTT.